Listed below are T cell receptor beta chains from one sample, sequenced in a study of T cell responses to AZD1222 COVID-19 vaccine. Using immunoSEQ multiplex PCR, the repertoire was profiled, and TCRdb retains in-frame clones only, with some absent. The profile covers some 110,000 clones, with around 90% appearing a single time and less than 6% taken by the ten largest. The specimen was peripheral blood, collected on day 0 of AZD1222 vaccination. Receptors were obtained from an adult in good health. Each CDR3 is given with its conserved first and last residue. The D gene is left open where the match is weak. Some rows have no size entry. The others give once, few or many, or a class for an expanded clone.

TRBJ1-2 TRBV5-4 - TRBD1 CASSLGGGQGALGYTF TGTGCCAGCAGCTTGGGGGGAGGACAGGGGGCCTTGGGCTACACCTTC
TRBJ2-1 TRBV7-9 few - CASSRGGNEQFF TGTGCCAGCAGCCGGGGCGGCAATGAGCAGTTCTTC
TRBJ1-2 TRBV28 - - CASDPGAPHWGYTF TGTGCCAGCGACCCGGGGGCCCCGCATTGGGGCTACACCTTC
TRBJ2-7 TRBV21-1 - - CASSTSKGDSQSYEQYF TGTGCCAGCAGCACCTCTAAGGGGGACAGCCAATCCTACGAGCAGTACTTC
TRBJ1-3 TRBV6-5 - - CASSQTLGRNTIYF TGTGCCAGCAGCCAGACCTTGGGAAGAAACACCATATATTTT
TRBJ2-1 TRBV3-1/TRBV3-2 - - CASSQVAGYNEQFF TGTGCCAGCAGCCAAGTAGCCGGCTACAATGAGCAGTTCTTC
TRBJ1-5 TRBV19 - - CASSISGNQPQHF TGTGCCAGTAGTATAAGTGGCAATCAGCCCCAGCATTTT
TRBJ2-7 TRBV7-2 once TRBD1 CASSLVGTGVHEQYF TGTGCCAGCAGCTTAGTAGGGACAGGGGTTCACGAGCAGTACTTC
TRBJ1-2 TRBV6-5 - - CASSYRDMIRYTF TGTGCCAGCAGTTATCGGGACATGATCCGCTACACCTTC
TRBJ2-3 TRBV28 once - CASSSAGRTDTQYF TGTGCCAGCAGTTCGGCGGGAAGGACAGATACGCAGTATTTT
TRBJ1-3 TRBV9 - TRBD1 CASSSRDRLGNTIYF TGTGCCAGCAGCTCCCGGGACAGACTTGGAAACACCATATATTTT
TRBJ2-3 TRBV5-6 - - CASSSVLILDTQYF TGTGCCAGCAGCTCGGTTTTGATACTAGATACGCAGTATTTT
TRBJ2-7 TRBV2 few - CASSDWTTGEQYF TGTGCCAGCAGTGATTGGACCACGGGCGAGCAGTACTTC
TRBJ2-2 TRBV18 - TRBD2 CASSPRTSGKYKLFF TGTGCCAGCTCACCACGGACTAGCGGAAAATATAAGCTGTTTTTT
TRBJ1-1 TRBV10-1 - - CASSGWTEAFF TGCGCCAGCTCCGGGTGGACTGAAGCTTTCTTT
TRBJ1-3 TRBV29-1 - - CSVVTAWENTIYF TGCAGCGTTGTCACTGCTTGGGAAAACACCATATATTTT
TRBJ2-1 TRBV12-3/TRBV12-4 - TRBD1 CASSLEGADEQFF TGTGCCAGCAGTTTAGAGGGGGCCGATGAGCAGTTCTTC
TRBJ1-6 TRBV4-1 - TRBD1 CASSQDGRTGARYSPLHF TGCGCCAGCAGCCAAGACGGGAGGACAGGGGCTCGCTATTCACCCCTCCACTTT
TRBJ1-4 TRBV20-1 - - CSVGRNEKLFF TGCAGTGTGGGCCGGAATGAAAAACTGTTTTTT
TRBJ1-2 TRBV5-1 - - CASSLASFGAYGYTF TGCGCCAGCAGCTTGGCGTCTTTCGGAGCCTATGGCTACACCTTC
TRBJ2-3 TRBV9 - - CASSYTDITDTQYF TGTGCCAGCAGCTACACTGATATCACAGATACGCAGTATTTT
TRBJ2-7 TRBV6-5 - TRBD1 CASSSLGQVSYEQYF TGTGCCAGCAGTTCACTTGGACAGGTCTCCTACGAGCAGTACTTC
TRBJ2-3 TRBV19 - - CASTQGGTTSTDTQYF TGTGCCAGTACCCAGGGGGGGACTACCAGCACAGATACGCAGTATTTT
TRBJ1-1 TRBV2 once - CASIPWELSDPHTEAFF TGTGCCAGCATCCCTTGGGAACTCTCCGACCCCCACACTGAAGCTTTCTTT
TRBJ2-7 TRBV21-1 - - CASSKNGTDVFYEQYF TGTGCCAGCAGCAAGAACGGGACCGACGTGTTTTACGAGCAGTACTTC
TRBJ1-2 TRBV6-2/TRBV6-3 - - CASSYSGAGYGYTF TGTGCCAGCAGTTACTCAGGGGCCGGGTATGGCTACACCTTC
TRBJ2-1 TRBV19 - - CASRPGLTSGEQFF TGTGCCAGTAGGCCGGGACTGACCTCCGGTGAGCAGTTCTTC
TRBJ2-4 TRBV6-5 - TRBD2 CASSPSGLAKNIQYF TGTGCCAGCAGTCCTAGCGGCTTAGCCAAAAACATTCAGTACTTC
TRBJ2-3 TRBV2 - TRBD1 CASRGTGGADTQYF TGTGCCAGCCGCGGGACAGGGGGAGCAGATACGCAGTATTTT
TRBJ2-3 TRBV9 - - CASSVVSSTDTQYF TGTGCCAGCAGCGTAGTGTCGAGCACAGATACGCAGTATTTT
TRBJ2-2 TRBV7-9 - - CASSLRQGAGELFF TGTGCCAGCAGCTTAAGGCAGGGAGCCGGGGAGCTGTTTTTT
TRBJ2-3 TRBV6-1 - TRBD2 CASGERESDTQYF TGTGCCAGCGGTGAGCGGGAGAGTGATACGCAGTATTTT
TRBJ1-1 TRBV15 - - CATRKGGWVTEAFF TGTGCCACCAGGAAAGGGGGGTGGGTCACTGAAGCTTTCTTT
TRBJ2-1 TRBV10-1 - - CASSAGHWDEQFF TGCGCCAGCAGTGCGGGCCATTGGGATGAGCAGTTCTTC
TRBJ2-7 TRBV7-3 - - CASSLPNNYEQYF TGTGCCAGCAGCCTCCCGAACAACTACGAGCAGTACTTC
TRBJ1-2 TRBV10-3 - TRBD1 CAISELGDSHYTF TGTGCCATCAGTGAGCTGGGGGACAGCCACTACACCTTC
TRBJ1-5 TRBV27 once - CASSDVHNQPQHF TGTGCCAGCAGTGACGTCCACAATCAGCCCCAGCATTTT
TRBJ2-2 TRBV10-1 - - CASRDSQIGELFF TGCGCCAGCAGGGACAGTCAAATCGGGGAGCTGTTTTTT
TRBJ2-2 TRBV5-1 once TRBD1 CASSLAAGTANTGELFF TGCGCCAGCAGCTTGGCAGCAGGGACAGCGAACACCGGGGAGCTGTTTTTT
TRBJ2-5 TRBV7-6 - TRBD1 CASSPDRFQETQYF TGTGCCAGCAGCCCGGACAGGTTCCAAGAGACCCAGTACTTC
TRBJ2-7 TRBV6-2/TRBV6-3 - - CASSYMDSYEQYF TGTGCCAGCAGTTACATGGATTCCTACGAGCAGTACTTC
TRBJ1-5 TRBV28 - TRBD1 CASSVRTGRNQPQHF TGTGCCAGCAGTGTCCGGACAGGGAGAAATCAGCCCCAGCATTTT
TRBJ2-1 TRBV5-6 - TRBD2 CASSLAGLAGNNEQFF TGTGCCAGCAGCTTGGCGGGACTAGCGGGAAACAATGAGCAGTTCTTC
TRBJ2-1 TRBV24-1 - - CATSDPPTGIYNEQFF TGTGCCACCAGTGACCCCCCGACAGGTATATACAATGAGCAGTTCTTC
TRBJ2-1 TRBV4-2 few TRBD2 CASSQDLAGAYNEQFF TGTGCCAGCAGCCAAGATTTGGCGGGGGCCTACAATGAGCAGTTCTTC
TRBJ1-5 TRBV27 - TRBD1 CASSMTGLSRQPQHF TGTGCCAGCAGTATGACAGGGTTGTCACGGCAGCCCCAGCATTTT
TRBJ2-4 TRBV11-2 - TRBD1 CASSPGQGSIQYF TGTGCCAGCAGCCCCGGACAGGGGAGCATTCAGTACTTC
TRBJ1-1 TRBV2 - - CASSRGENTEAFF TGTGCCAGCAGTCGGGGGGAGAACACTGAAGCTTTCTTT
TRBJ1-5 TRBV28 few - CASSPAPAVLGQPQHF TGTGCCAGCAGCCCAGCCCCCGCCGTGCTAGGCCAGCCCCAGCATTTT
TRBJ1-3 TRBV11-2 - - CASSLGRVVGNTIYF TGTGCCAGCAGCTTAGGCAGGGTAGTTGGAAACACCATATATTTT
TRBJ1-1 TRBV5-4 - TRBD1 CASSPPIRQGARAFF TGTGCCAGCAGCCCACCCATTCGACAGGGGGCGAGGGCTTTCTTT
TRBJ2-3 TRBV7-2 - - CASSLWTQLEDTQYF TGTGCCAGCAGCCTATGGACCCAATTGGAGGATACGCAGTATTTT
TRBJ1-1 TRBV21-1 - - CASSKRQGGTEAFF TGTGCCAGCAGCAAACGGCAGGGAGGTACTGAAGCTTTCTTT
TRBJ1-1 TRBV5-1 once TRBD1 CASMQGADTEAFF TGCGCCAGCATGCAGGGGGCAGACACTGAAGCTTTCTTT